Here is one T cell receptor (beta chain) with its context. What it binds is unknown. The data stem from a study of cytomegalovirus exposure and HLA in healthy donors. The data were produced by immunoSEQ multiplex PCR, yet TCRdb's version contains in-frame clones alone and is incomplete. The sample holds some 100,000 clones, roughly 88% seen once. Between the trimmed V and J ends, which lost 0 bases and 4 bases, there was a span of 13 bases. CDR1 SGHRS and CDR2 YFSETQ come from the germline V gene. The CDR3 contains 15 residues. Points from the study as a whole: Subsequent analysis of the approximately 110 validation repertoires found a tendency for first-cohort TCR clusters to co-occur. For most TCR sequences rarity was the rule, although some public TCRs occurred in many donors. Published work reported that the classifier diagnosed cytomegalovirus status with high specificity and sensitivity.

Sequencing input: PBMCs. J is TRBJ1-2 and V is TRBV5-1; D remains ambiguous. This clonotype was obtained from a man aged 18 to 30 in good health and CMV-seronegative. The CDR3 here is CASSLATSGSYGYTF. CDR3 nucleotide sequence: TGCGCCAGCAGCTTGGCGACTTCTGGAAGCTATGGCTACACCTTC.